These 25 T cell receptor beta chains share one sample of origin, sequenced in a study of cytomegalovirus exposure and HLA in healthy donors. PCR amplification relied on 60 Vbeta primers (plus 13 Jbeta primers). The assay was immunoSEQ multiplex PCR, and TCRdb's table has in-frame clones only and misses some. The sample has around 160,000 clones; around 72% are singletons. Sequenced material: PBMCs. The origin of the receptors is a man in his fifties or sixties in good health and CMV-seronegative.

This clone occurred once. The chain is built from TRBV28 and TRBJ1-2; D perhaps matches TRBD1 (5 bases). CDR1 is MDHEN, CDR2 SYDVKM, per germline. Trimming shortened V by 3 bases and J by 4 bases, and 9 bases separated the two germline ends. The CDR3 runs to 13 residues. CDR3 bases: TGTGCCAGCAGTTTTAGGGGCCTCTATGGCTACACCTTC. Its translation is CASSFRGLYGYTF.

This clone was seen more than once but under ten times. This chain connects TRBV10-3 to TRBJ2-5; no clear D gene. CDR3 length: 14 amino acids. V shed 0 bases and J shed 2 bases, with 7 bases lying between them. Germline assignment: CDR1 ENHRY and CDR2 SYGVKD. The CDR3 region is CAISESGNQETQYF. CDR3 bases: TGTGCCATCAGTGAGTCCGGTAATCAAGAGACCCAGTACTTC.

The chain recombines TRBV6-5 with TRBJ1-1; a weak D match, TRBD1 (5 bases). V dropped 7 bases and J dropped 3 bases, with 9 bases sitting between them. This CDR3 spans 12 amino acids. Looked up from germline, CDR1 is MNHEY and CDR2 is SVGAGI. CDR3 coding DNA: TGTGCCAGCACCGACAGATACACTGAAGCTTTCTTT. This encodes CASTDRYTEAFF.

J is TRBJ1-2 and V is TRBV28; 8 bases agree with TRBD1. Germline-derived CDR1 and CDR2 are MDHEN and SYDVKM. This CDR3 contains 13 residues. V shed 5 bases, J shed 8 bases, and the junction held 7 bases outside the gene matches. The CDR3: CASSRQGAPGYTF. CDR3 in DNA: TGTGCCAGCAGTCGGCAGGGGGCGCCGGGCTACACCTTC.

The chain joins TRBV5-1 to TRBJ2-1, with 8 bases fitting TRBD1. Germline lookup yields CDR1 SGHRS and CDR2 YFSETQ. The CDR3 covers 15 residues. Trimming at V came to 2 bases and at J to 4 bases, leaving 5 bases not matched to a gene. CDR3 DNA: TGCGCCAGCAGCTTAACCGGGACAGGTTACAATGAGCAGTTCTTC. This gives the protein CASSLTGTGYNEQFF.

The V gene is TRBV2, the J gene TRBJ2-6; D is perhaps TRBD1 (6 bases). This CDR3 comprises 16 residues. V was pared by 7 bases and J by 2 bases, with 15 bases between. Germline values: CDR1 SNHLY, CDR2 FYNNEI. Here the CDR3 DNA reads TGTGCCAGCACGAGCATAGGGGGTCCTGGGGCCAACGTCCTGACTTTC. Its translation: CASTSIGGPGANVLTF. The whole variable domain, filled in from reference TRBV2 and TRBJ2-6, reads EPEVTQTPSHQVTQMGQEVILRCVPISNHLYFYWYRQILGQKVEFLVSFYNNEISEKSEIFDDQFSVERPDGSNFTLKIRSTKLEDSAMYFCASTSIGGPGANVLTFGAGSRLTVL.

The gene calls are TRBV7-2 and TRBJ2-4; possibly TRBD1 for D (7 bases). Germline CDR1 is SGHTA and CDR2 is FQGNSA. The CDR3 extends over 14 amino acids. The V and J ends lost 3 bases and 8 bases respectively, with 14 bases between them. CDR3 coding DNA: TGTGCCAGCAGCTTTGAGACAGGGACTCACATTCAGTACTTC. The encoded protein is CASSFETGTHIQYF.

The rearrangement uses TRBV7-5 and TRBJ2-7; the table's D call, TRBD1, was not checked against the DNA. TRBV7-5 is a documented pseudogene. This CDR3 is 14 amino acids long. The CDR3 here is CVRSWPRATYEQYF. The CDR3 bases are TGTGTCAGAAGCTGGCCCAGGGCCACCTACGAGCAGTACTTC.

A note on this clone: At one boundary the junction diverges from the germline segment, which might be a read error. The chain uses TRBV6-5 and TRBJ1-1; no clear D gene. CDR3 size: 15 residues. Germline CDR1 is MNHEY and CDR2 is SVGAGI. In nucleotides, the CDR3 is TGTGCCAGCAGTTACAACCCCCCGGAGTACACTGAAGATTTCTTT. This translates into CASSYNPPEYTEDFF.

The genes are TRBV29-1 and TRBJ1-2, with TRBD1 identical over 8 bases. From germline, CDR1 is SQVTM and CDR2 ANQGSEA. The length of the CDR3 is 12 residues. J gave up 5 bases and V 6 bases, and 5 bases lay outside the gene matches. The CDR3 reads CSVSQGVYGYTF. The CDR3 DNA is TGCAGCGTGTCACAGGGGGTTTATGGCTACACCTTC. Based on the CDR3 plus reference TRBV29-1 and TRBJ1-2, the full variable domain is SAVISQKPSRDICQRGTSLTIQCQVDSQVTMMFWYRQQPGQSLTLIATANQGSEATYESGFVIDKFPISRPNLTFSTLTVSNMSPEDSSIYLCSVSQGVYGYTFGSGTRLTVV.

This chain uses TRBV6-5 with TRBJ2-7; 9 bases fit TRBD1. Per germline, CDR1 MNHEY and CDR2 SVGAGI. This CDR3 spans 14 amino acids. After removal of 5 bases from V and 0 bases from J, the junction contained 2 bases not matched to a gene. In nucleotides, the CDR3 is TGTGCCAGCAGTAGGACAGGGGACTCCTACGAGCAGTACTTC. The encoded protein is CASSRTGDSYEQYF.

The chain has TRBV4-2 and TRBJ1-2; TRBD1 might be the D (6 bases). This CDR3 has 13 residues. The V gene's germline CDR1 is LGHNA and CDR2 YNFKEQ. With 1 base removed from V and 8 bases from J, the gap between germline ends came to 11 bases. DNA for the CDR3: TGTGCCAGCAGCCAAGGTAGGACAGAGGGCTACACCTTC. Translating it yields CASSQGRTEGYTF.

The chain employs TRBV19 and TRBJ2-7, with TRBD1 as a possible D gene (6 bases). Germline loops: CDR1 LNHDA, CDR2 SQIVND (reference sequence). The ends were cut back, 5 bases at V and 2 bases at J, with 19 bases in the middle. The length of the CDR3 is 16 residues. Here the CDR3 DNA reads TGTGCCAGTAGTCACCCAGGGGCGCGTCAAACCTACGAGCAGTACTTC. This translates into CASSHPGARQTYEQYF.

The chain combines TRBV4-1 with TRBJ2-5, with 7 bases lining up with TRBD1. The CDR3 loop spans 16 amino acids. Trimming removed 3 bases from V and 1 base from J; junction bases left unmatched: 8. Germline CDR1 and CDR2: MGHRA and YSYEKL. The CDR3 loop reads CASSHTTGTAQETQYF. The CDR3 nucleotides read TGCGCCAGCAGCCATACCACCGGGACAGCCCAAGAGACCCAGTACTTC.

The rearrangement joins TRBV6-1 to TRBJ2-7; 9 bases are shared with TRBD1. This CDR3 region has 14 residues. Germline V gene lookup returns CDR1 MNHNS and CDR2 SASEGT. Germline trimming cut 6 bases from V and 4 bases from J; bases unmatched to any gene: 7. CDR3 nucleotides: TGTGCCAGCAGGGGGACAGGGCTTGTTTACGAGCAGTACTTC. It codes for CASRGTGLVYEQYF.

This clone was counted between two and nine times. The J gene is TRBJ1-1, the V gene TRBV5-1; D is unclear. V was trimmed by 4 bases and J by 1 base, leaving 11 bases between them. Germline V gene sequence: CDR1 SGHRS, CDR2 YFSETQ. There are 14 residues in the CDR3. The CDR3 coding sequence is TGCGCCAGCAGCCTCGACACCGAGAACACTGAAGCTTTCTTT. This translates into CASSLDTENTEAFF.

The chain links TRBV7-2 to TRBJ2-3; 10 positions agree with TRBD2. The germline CDR1 and CDR2 sequences are SGHTA and FQGNSA. The trim removed 1 base at V and 8 bases at J, leaving 3 bases unmatched. This CDR3 comprises 14 residues. The CDR3 DNA reads as TGTGCCAGCAGCTTAGACAAGCGGGGGGGTACGCAGTATTTT. Translated: CASSLDKRGGTQYF.

The chain joins TRBV11-2 to TRBJ2-6, with D hard to call. This CDR3 is 12 amino acids long. The germline CDR1 and CDR2 sequences are SGHAT and FQNNGV. Trimming stripped 3 bases from V and 10 bases from J, with 7 bases between. CDR3 residues: CASSFLTNVLTF. CDR3 coding DNA: TGTGCCAGCAGCTTCCTGACAAACGTCCTGACTTTC.

This clone was seen a few times. The V and J genes are TRBV19 and TRBJ2-3; 13 bases fit TRBD2. The germline gives CDR1 LNHDA, CDR2 SQIVND (reference sequence). Unmatched junction bases numbered 9, after V lost 3 bases and J lost 6 bases. The CDR3 totals 17 residues. Here the CDR3 reads CASSIPRGLAGEDTQYF. Written as DNA, the CDR3 is TGTGCCAGTAGTATCCCCCGAGGACTAGCGGGGGAGGATACGCAGTATTTT.

This clone showed up just once. The rearrangement links TRBV5-1 to TRBJ2-7, with 10 nucleotides matching TRBD1. With V trimmed by 4 bases and J by 2 bases, 3 bases remained unmatched. The length of the CDR3 is 14 residues. CDR1 is SGHRS, CDR2 YFSETQ, per germline. This CDR3 reads CASSKGQGTYEQYF. The CDR3 region has the DNA TGCGCCAGCAGCAAGGGACAGGGGACCTACGAGCAGTACTTC.

The rearrangement links TRBV7-2 to TRBJ2-5; 9 nucleotides line up with TRBD2. The CDR3 extends over 15 amino acids. CDR1 SGHTA and CDR2 FQGNSA come from the germline V gene. J gave up 1 base and V 7 bases, and 7 bases lay outside the gene matches. The CDR3 DNA reads as TGTGCCAGCACCCGTAGCGGGGGACCCCAAGAGACCCAGTACTTC. Residues: CASTRSGGPQETQYF.

This sequence joins TRBV5-5 and TRBJ1-1; 9 bases line up with TRBD1. J lost 0 bases, V lost 5 bases, and 2 bases had no gene match. Germline assignment: CDR1 SGHKS and CDR2 YYEKEE (reference sequence). The CDR3 runs to 14 residues. Here the CDR3 reads CASSTGGLNTEAFF. The DNA for the CDR3 is TGTGCCAGCAGTACAGGGGGCTTGAACACTGAAGCTTTCTTT.

The chain is built from TRBV29-1 and TRBJ2-3, with TRBD1 identical over 7 bases. This CDR3 region has 13 residues. The germline V gene has CDR1 SQVTM and CDR2 ANQGSEA. V lost 7 bases, J lost 4 bases, and 8 bases stayed unmatched. This CDR3 reads CSARDSSADTQYF. The CDR3 bases are TGCAGCGCCCGGGACAGTTCGGCAGATACGCAGTATTTT.

This chain connects TRBV5-6 to TRBJ2-3; TRBD1 is a possible D gene (6 bases). CDR3 length: 14 residues. Germline V gene sequence: CDR1 SGHDT, CDR2 YYEEEE. Trimming took off 7 bases at V and 1 base at J, with 13 bases between the two ends. In DNA form, the CDR3 reads TGTGCCAGCGTCGGATGGGGGCGCACAGATACGCAGTATTTT. It specifies CASVGWGRTDTQYF.

The rearrangement links TRBV4-1 to TRBJ1-6; D is possibly TRBD1 (6 bases). V was clipped by 0 bases and J by 6 bases, with 15 bases between them. CDR1 is MGHRA and CDR2 is YSYEKL in the germline V gene. The CDR3 extends over 17 amino acids. As DNA, the CDR3 is TGCGCCAGCAGCCAAGATCAAATGGGGGCGGGTAATTCACCCCTCCACTTT. Residues: CASSQDQMGAGNSPLHF.